The 10 T cell receptor beta chains below all came from one sample that was sequenced in a study of preoperative IRX-2 immunotherapy in early breast cancer. The repertoire was sequenced with immunoSEQ multiplex PCR; TCRdb's copy has only in-frame clones and lacks some. The table has 20,000 to 30,000 clones, about 68% seen once. Treatment in this sample: preoperative locoregional IRX-2 cytokine immunotherapy. This sample comprised lymph node tissue, obtained after IRX-2 immunotherapy. These receptors originate from a human donor with breast cancer.

The chain is built from TRBV12-2 and TRBJ2-3; the table calls TRBD2, which could not be checked here. TRBV12-2 is a listed pseudogene. The CDR3 covers 14 residues. For the CDR3, the DNA is TGTGCCTCGAGCTGGAGGGAGGGCACAGATACGCAGTATTTT. Protein product: CASSWREGTDTQYF.

The chain uses TRBV28 and TRBJ1-1, with 7 bases matching TRBD1. This CDR3 has 15 residues. The germline gives CDR1 MDHEN, CDR2 SYDVKM. The trim removed 5 bases at V and 1 base at J, leaving 7 bases unmatched. For the CDR3, the DNA is TGTGCCAGCAGTCCGTTAGACAGGGAGAACACTGAAGCTTTCTTT. It is translated as CASSPLDRENTEAFF.

The chain links TRBV1 to TRBJ2-1; the listed D gene, TRBD2, was not tested against the DNA. TRBV1 is described as a pseudogene. The CDR3 runs to 15 residues. DNA for the CDR3: TGCGCCAGCAGCCAAGATGAAAGCTCCCTCAATGAGCAGTTCTTC. Protein product: CASSQDESSLNEQFF.

The chain uses TRBV6-8 and TRBJ2-6; D possibly corresponds to TRBD1 (6 bases). Trimming left V 8 bases short and J 0 bases short, with 23 bases between. CDR1 is MNHGY and CDR2 is SAAAGT in the germline V gene. The CDR3 has 19 amino acids. The DNA of the CDR3 is TGTGCCAGCCGCTCCCGTGCCGGGACATTCAACTCTGGGGCCAACGTCCTGACTTTC. Its protein product is CASRSRAGTFNSGANVLTF.

The rearrangement uses TRBV19 and TRBJ2-7, with TRBD2 matching over 9 bases. Trimming removed 3 bases from V and 4 bases from J; junction bases left unmatched: 10. CDR1 and CDR2 from the germline V gene are LNHDA and SQIVND (reference sequence). CDR3 length: 16 amino acids. CDR3 DNA: TGTGCCAGTAGTATTCAAAGTAGCGGGAGAGGGTACGAGCAGTACTTC. Encoded protein: CASSIQSSGRGYEQYF.

In DNA, the CDR3 is TGTGCCAGTAGTTTCCACGGGGGTGATACGCAGTATTTT. This sequence encodes CASSFHGGDTQYF. The rearrangement links TRBV19 to TRBJ2-3, with D possibly being TRBD2 (6 bases). V lost 5 bases and J lost 6, with 12 bases in between. Looked up from germline, CDR1 is LNHDA and CDR2 is SQIVND (reference sequence). The CDR3 consists of 13 residues.

CDR3 amino acids: CASSSPVSNQPQHF. DNA for the CDR3: TGTGCCAGCAGTAGTCCCGTAAGTAATCAGCCCCAGCATTTT. V is TRBV28 and J is TRBJ1-5; D remains ambiguous. This CDR3 contains 14 residues. V lost 5 bases to trimming and J lost 4 bases, with 12 bases between them. The germline gives CDR1 MDHEN, CDR2 SYDVKM. Complete variable domain (other parts from reference TRBV28 and TRBJ1-5): DVKVTQSSRYLVKRTGEKVFLECVQDMDHENMFWYRQDPGLGLRLIYFSYDVKMKEKGDIPEGYSVSREKKERFSLILESASTNQTSMYLCASSSPVSNQPQHFGDGTRLSIL.

This chain links TRBV10-2 with TRBJ1-3, with TRBD1 identical over 9 bases. CDR1 WSHSY and CDR2 SAAADI come from the germline V gene. The CDR3 is made up of 16 amino acids. Trimming cost V 7 bases and J 0 bases; bases outside gene matches: 7. CDR3: CASTMTGGVSGNTIYF. CDR3 nucleotide sequence: TGCGCCAGCACTATGACAGGGGGAGTCTCTGGAAACACCATATATTTT.

In this sample, this clone is medium-sized. The chain couples TRBV19 to TRBJ2-1; D ambiguous. V was cut by 2 bases and J by 6 bases, with 5 bases left in between. Germline values: CDR1 LNHDA, CDR2 SQIVND (reference sequence). The CDR3 totals 12 residues. CDR3 nucleotides: TGTGCCAGTAGTATAACCGGCAATGAGCAGTTCTTC. Residues: CASSITGNEQFF.

This sequence joins TRBV23-1 and TRBJ2-7; 7 bases map to TRBD1. TRBV23-1 qualifies as an ORF whose function is uncertain. This CDR3 contains 16 residues. The V segment lost 6 bases and the J segment 1 base; nucleotides outside the gene matches: 12. The CDR3 spells CASSQGLGQLSYEQYF. The CDR3 DNA follows: TGCGCCAGCAGCCAAGGCTTGGGACAGTTATCCTACGAGCAGTACTTC.